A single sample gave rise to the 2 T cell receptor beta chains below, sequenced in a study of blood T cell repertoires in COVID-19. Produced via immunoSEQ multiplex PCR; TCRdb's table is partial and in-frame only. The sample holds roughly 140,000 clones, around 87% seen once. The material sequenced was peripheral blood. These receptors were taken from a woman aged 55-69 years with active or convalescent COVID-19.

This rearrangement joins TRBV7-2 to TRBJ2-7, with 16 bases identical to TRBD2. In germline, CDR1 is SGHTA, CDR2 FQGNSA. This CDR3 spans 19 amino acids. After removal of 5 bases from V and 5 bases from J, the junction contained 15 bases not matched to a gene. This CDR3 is CASSPTGTSGGGFRHEQYF. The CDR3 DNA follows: TGTGCCAGCAGCCCAACCGGGACTAGCGGGGGGGGGTTCAGGCACGAGCAGTACTTC. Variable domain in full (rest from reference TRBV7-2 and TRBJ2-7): GAGVSQSPSNKVTEKGKDVELRCDPISGHTALYWYRQSLGQGLEFLIYFQGNSAPDKSGLPSDRFSAERTGGSVSTLTIQRTQQEDSAVYLCASSPTGTSGGGFRHEQYFGPGTRLTVT.

CDR3 sequence: CASSPTGQNEKLFF. CDR3 sequence (DNA): TGTGCCAGCAGCCCGACGGGACAGAATGAAAAACTGTTTTTT. The chain has TRBV7-9 and TRBJ1-4; 7 positions agree with TRBD1. The CDR3 contains 14 residues. Germline values: CDR1 SEHNR, CDR2 FQNEAQ (reference sequence). Losses at the gene ends were 5 bases for V and 5 bases for J; bases not matched to a gene: 5.